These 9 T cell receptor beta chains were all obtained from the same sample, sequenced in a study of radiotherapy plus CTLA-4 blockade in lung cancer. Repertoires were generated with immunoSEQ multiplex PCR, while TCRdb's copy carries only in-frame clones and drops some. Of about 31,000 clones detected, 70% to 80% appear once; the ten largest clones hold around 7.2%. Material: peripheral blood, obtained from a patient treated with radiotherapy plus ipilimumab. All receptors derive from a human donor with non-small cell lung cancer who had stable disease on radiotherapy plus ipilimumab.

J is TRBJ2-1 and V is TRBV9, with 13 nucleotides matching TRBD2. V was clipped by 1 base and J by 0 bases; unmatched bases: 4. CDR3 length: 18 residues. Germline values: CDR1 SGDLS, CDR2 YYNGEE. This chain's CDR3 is CASSVRLAGGPSYNEQFF. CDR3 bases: TGTGCCAGCAGCGTAAGACTAGCGGGGGGCCCCTCCTACAATGAGCAGTTCTTC.

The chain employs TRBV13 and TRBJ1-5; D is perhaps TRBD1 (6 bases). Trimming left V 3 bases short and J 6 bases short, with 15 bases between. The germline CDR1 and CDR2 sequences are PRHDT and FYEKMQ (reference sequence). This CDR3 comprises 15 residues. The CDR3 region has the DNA TGTGCCAGCAGCTTCGGGCGGGGGGCGAGTCAGCCCCAGCATTTT. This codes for CASSFGRGASQPQHF.

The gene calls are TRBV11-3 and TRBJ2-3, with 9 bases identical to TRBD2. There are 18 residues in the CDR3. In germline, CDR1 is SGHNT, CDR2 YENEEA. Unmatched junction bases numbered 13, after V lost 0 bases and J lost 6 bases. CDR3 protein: CASSLDGGAGGPWDTQYF. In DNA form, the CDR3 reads TGTGCCAGCAGCTTAGATGGGGGTGCGGGGGGGCCATGGGATACGCAGTATTTT.

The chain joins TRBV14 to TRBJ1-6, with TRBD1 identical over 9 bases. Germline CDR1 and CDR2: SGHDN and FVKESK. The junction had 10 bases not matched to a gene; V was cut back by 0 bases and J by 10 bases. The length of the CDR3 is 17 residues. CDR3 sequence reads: CASSQDLDWTGASPLHF. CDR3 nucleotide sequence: TGTGCCAGCAGCCAAGATCTAGATTGGACAGGGGCCTCACCCCTCCACTTT.

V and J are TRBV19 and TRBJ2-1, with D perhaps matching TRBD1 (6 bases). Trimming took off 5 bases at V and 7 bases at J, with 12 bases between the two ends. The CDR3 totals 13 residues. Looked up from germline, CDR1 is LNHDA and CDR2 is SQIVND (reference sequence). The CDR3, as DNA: TGTGCCAGTAGTTTTCTACAGGGTAATGAGCAGTTCTTC. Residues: CASSFLQGNEQFF. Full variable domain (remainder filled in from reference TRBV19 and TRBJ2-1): DGGITQSPKYLFRKEGQNVTLSCEQNLNHDAMYWYRQDPGQGLRLIYYSQIVNDFQKGDIAEGYSVSREKKESFPLTVTSAQKNPTAFYLCASSFLQGNEQFFGPGTRLTVL.

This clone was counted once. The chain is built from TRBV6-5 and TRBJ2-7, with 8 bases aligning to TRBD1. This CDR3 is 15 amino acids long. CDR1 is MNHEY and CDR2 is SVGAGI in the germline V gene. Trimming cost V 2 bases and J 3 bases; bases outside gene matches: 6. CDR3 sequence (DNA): TGTGCCAGCAGTTACGACAGGGGAGTGAGCTACGAGCAGTACTTC. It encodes CASSYDRGVSYEQYF.

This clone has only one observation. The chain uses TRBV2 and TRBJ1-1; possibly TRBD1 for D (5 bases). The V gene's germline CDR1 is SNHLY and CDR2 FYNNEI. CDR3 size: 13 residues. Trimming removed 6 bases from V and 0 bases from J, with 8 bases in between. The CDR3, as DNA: TGTGCCAGCAGCCAGGGTATGAACACTGAAGCTTTCTTT. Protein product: CASSQGMNTEAFF. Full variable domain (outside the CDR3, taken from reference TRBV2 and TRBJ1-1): EPEVTQTPSHQVTQMGQEVILRCVPISNHLYFYWYRQILGQKVEFLVSFYNNEISEKSEIFDDQFSVERPDGSNFTLKIRSTKLEDSAMYFCASSQGMNTEAFFGQGTRLTVV.

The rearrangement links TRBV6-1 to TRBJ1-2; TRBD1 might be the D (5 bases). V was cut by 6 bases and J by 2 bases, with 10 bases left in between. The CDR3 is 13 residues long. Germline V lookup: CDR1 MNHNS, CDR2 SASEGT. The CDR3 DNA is TGTGCCAGCAGATGGGGGGTAAACTATGGCTACACCTTC. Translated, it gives CASRWGVNYGYTF.

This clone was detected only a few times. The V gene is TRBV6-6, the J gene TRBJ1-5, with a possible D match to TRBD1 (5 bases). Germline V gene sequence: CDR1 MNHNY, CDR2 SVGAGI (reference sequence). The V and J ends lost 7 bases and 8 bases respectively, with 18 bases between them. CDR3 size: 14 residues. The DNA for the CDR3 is TGTGCCAGCACAACCGGGGAAGGGGCAAAGCCCCAGCATTTT. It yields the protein CASTTGEGAKPQHF.